The clone carrying this TCR beta chain was counted ten times or more. The library gave individual cDNA molecules unique molecular identifiers. TCRdb redid the calling of the RACE reads with MiXCR, one entry per CDR3 protein. Among tens of thousands of distinct CDR3 sequences listed, less than 4% were seen once. In germline, CDR1 is SGHVS, CDR2 FQNEAQ. The CDR3 is 17 amino acids. J was trimmed by 4 bases and V by 0 bases; bases with no gene match: 8. Time point here: patch test 2, 6 weeks after DPC sensitization. Noted treatment: therapeutic diphenylcyclopropenone sensitization with weekly scalp DPC. The data are from a study of human T cells and chemical hapten exposure. Across the whole study: From small differences in pooled library volume came most of the variation in per-sample TCR yields.

The input for sequencing was whole blood, taken in connection with sensitization to the hapten diphenylcyclopropenone (DPC). The TCR originated in a man in his forties with alopecia areata. Some clones in this sample may be carry-over from other donors' samples. This chain connects TRBV7-8 to TRBJ2-2; 7 positions agree with TRBD1. The CDR3 region is CASSLAGQPRGTGELFF. The CDR3 coding sequence is TGTGCCAGCAGCTTAGCGGGACAGCCTAGGGGCACCGGGGAGCTGTTTTTT.